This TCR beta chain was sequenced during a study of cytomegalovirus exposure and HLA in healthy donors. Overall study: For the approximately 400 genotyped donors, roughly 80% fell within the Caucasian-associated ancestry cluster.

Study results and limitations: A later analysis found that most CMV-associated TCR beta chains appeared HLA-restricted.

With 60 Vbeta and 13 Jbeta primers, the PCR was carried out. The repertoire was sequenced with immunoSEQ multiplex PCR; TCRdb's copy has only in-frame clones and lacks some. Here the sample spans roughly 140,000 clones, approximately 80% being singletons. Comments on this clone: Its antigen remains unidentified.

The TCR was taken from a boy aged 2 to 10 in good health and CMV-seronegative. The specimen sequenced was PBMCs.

The CDR3 nucleotides are TGTGCCAGCAGCTTAAGGGACAGGGGTGCTTCACCCCTCCACTTT. Translation gives CASSLRDRGASPLHF. J is TRBJ1-6 and V is TRBV7-9; 10 bases match TRBD1. This CDR3 is 15 amino acids long. In germline, CDR1 is SEHNR, CDR2 FQNEAQ (reference sequence). The trim removed 2 bases at V and 9 bases at J, leaving 4 bases unmatched.